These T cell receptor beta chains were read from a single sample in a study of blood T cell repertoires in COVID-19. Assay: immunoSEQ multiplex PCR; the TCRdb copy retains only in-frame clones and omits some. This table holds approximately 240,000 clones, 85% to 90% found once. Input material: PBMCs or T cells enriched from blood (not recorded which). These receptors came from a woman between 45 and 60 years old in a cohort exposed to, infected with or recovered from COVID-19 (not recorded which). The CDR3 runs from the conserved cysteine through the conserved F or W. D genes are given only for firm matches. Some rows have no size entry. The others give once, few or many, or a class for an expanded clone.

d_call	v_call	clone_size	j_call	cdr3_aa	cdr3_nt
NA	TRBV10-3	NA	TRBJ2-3	CATRDSAVHTQYF	TGTGCCACCCGGGACTCCGCAGTGCATACGCAGTATTTT
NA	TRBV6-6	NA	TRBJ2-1	CASSLLNEQFF	TGTGCCAGCAGTCTCCTCAATGAGCAGTTCTTC
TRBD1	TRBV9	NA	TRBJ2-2	CASSEAPGQETTGELFF	TGTGCCAGCAGCGAGGCCCCGGGACAGGAAACCACCGGGGAGCTGTTTTTT
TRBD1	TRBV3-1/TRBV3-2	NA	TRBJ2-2	CASSRKGGQGAAELFF	TGTGCCAGCAGCCGAAAAGGAGGACAGGGGGCGGCGGAGCTGTTTTTT
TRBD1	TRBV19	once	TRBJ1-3	CASSTPDRGRWGNTIYF	TGTGCCAGTAGTACCCCGGACAGGGGGCGATGGGGAAACACCATATATTTT
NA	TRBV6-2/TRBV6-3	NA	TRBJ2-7	CASSSGALNTYEQYF	TGTGCCAGCAGTTCTGGAGCCCTGAATACCTACGAGCAGTACTTC
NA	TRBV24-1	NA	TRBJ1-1	CATSDPKKGDTEAFF	TGTGCCACCAGTGACCCTAAGAAGGGGGACACTGAAGCTTTCTTT
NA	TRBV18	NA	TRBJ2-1	CASLKDRGTVEQFF	TGTGCCTCCCTGAAGGACCGCGGGACAGTTGAGCAGTTCTTC
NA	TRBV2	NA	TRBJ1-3	CARTEGAGNTIYF	TGTGCCAGAACCGAGGGGGCTGGAAACACCATATATTTT
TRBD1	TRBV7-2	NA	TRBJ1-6	CASSRMGDSPWGSPLHF	TGTGCCAGCAGCCGTATGGGGGACAGTCCGTGGGGTTCACCCCTCCACTTT
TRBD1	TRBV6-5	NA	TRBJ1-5	CASSGGTDNQPQHF	TGTGCCAGCAGCGGAGGGACAGACAATCAGCCCCAGCATTTT
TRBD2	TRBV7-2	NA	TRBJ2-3	CASSLGLAGRDTQYF	TGTGCCAGCAGCTTGGGCCTAGCGGGGAGAGATACGCAGTATTTT
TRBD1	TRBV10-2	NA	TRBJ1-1	CASRPSGTGAEAFF	TGCGCCAGCAGACCCTCCGGGACAGGGGCTGAAGCTTTCTTT
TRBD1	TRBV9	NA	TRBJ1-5	CASSAAGTDIKPQHF	TGTGCCAGCAGCGCCGCCGGGACAGACATTAAGCCCCAGCATTTT
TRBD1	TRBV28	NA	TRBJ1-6	CASSPDRVRYNSPLHF	TGTGCCAGCAGCCCTGACAGGGTTCGCTATAATTCACCCCTCCACTTT